The 6 T cell receptor beta chains below come from one sample, sequenced in a study of blood T cell repertoires in COVID-19. The assay was immunoSEQ multiplex PCR, and TCRdb's table has in-frame clones only and misses some. The sample contains roughly 170,000 clones, roughly 80% of which appear only once. The sequencing sample was made of peripheral blood. The receptors were gathered from a human donor in a cohort sampled during active COVID-19.

This chain links TRBV6-2 or TRBV6-3 with TRBJ1-5; TRBD1 aligns across 7 bases. Germline V gives CDR1 MNHEY, CDR2 SVGEGT. The CDR3 loop spans 15 amino acids. The V segment lost 2 bases and the J segment 5 bases; nucleotides outside the gene matches: 6. CDR3 protein: CASSYAQGEDQPQHF. The CDR3 region has the DNA TGTGCCAGCAGTTACGCGCAGGGGGAAGATCAGCCCCAGCATTTT.

The rearrangement links TRBV6-5 to TRBJ2-5, with D possibly matching TRBD2 (5 bases). CDR1 is MNHEY and CDR2 is SVGAGI in the germline V gene. V was clipped by 10 bases and J by 5 bases, with 20 bases between them. The CDR3 is 14 residues long. The CDR3 sequence: CATGVQASSETQYF. CDR3 DNA sequence: TGTGCCACCGGGGTTCAGGCTTCGTCCGAGACCCAGTACTTC.

The chain joins TRBV2 to TRBJ1-2; 12 nucleotides line up with TRBD1. The CDR3 loop spans 15 amino acids. CDR1 is SNHLY and CDR2 is FYNNEI in the germline V gene. The V and J ends lost 6 bases and 4 bases, in that order; junction bases with no gene match: 6. The CDR3 sequence: CASRGDRGLVYGYTF. The CDR3 DNA reads TGTGCCAGCAGAGGGGACAGGGGGCTGGTCTATGGCTACACCTTC. Full variable domain (outside the CDR3, taken from reference TRBV2 and TRBJ1-2): EPEVTQTPSHQVTQMGQEVILRCVPISNHLYFYWYRQILGQKVEFLVSFYNNEISEKSEIFDDQFSVERPDGSNFTLKIRSTKLEDSAMYFCASRGDRGLVYGYTFGSGTRLTVV.

There are a few counts of this clone. The V gene is TRBV7-6, the J gene TRBJ2-7; TRBD1 matches 8 bases. The CDR3 runs 13 residues. Germline CDR1 is SGHVS and CDR2 is FNYEAQ. With V trimmed by 3 bases and J by 2 bases, 0 bases remained unmatched. CDR3 DNA sequence: TGTGCCAGCAGCTTGACAGGGGCCTACGAGCAGTACTTC. Encoded protein: CASSLTGAYEQYF.

The chain is built from TRBV2 and TRBJ1-5; D ambiguous. The V and J ends lost 1 base and 2 bases respectively, with 6 bases between them. The CDR3 length is 14 residues. The germline V gene has CDR1 SNHLY and CDR2 FYNNEI. CDR3 protein: CASSEGQGNQPQHF. CDR3 DNA: TGTGCCAGCAGTGAAGGGCAGGGCAATCAGCCCCAGCATTTT.

The rearrangement links TRBV6-5 to TRBJ1-1; TRBD1 agrees at 7 bases. The germline CDR1 and CDR2 sequences are MNHEY and SVGAGI. The CDR3 spans 11 residues. The junction had 4 bases not matched to a gene; V was cut back by 4 bases and J by 11 bases. CDR3 sequence reads: CASSSGGHAFF. The CDR3 nucleotides read TGTGCCAGCAGTTCAGGGGGACATGCTTTCTTT.